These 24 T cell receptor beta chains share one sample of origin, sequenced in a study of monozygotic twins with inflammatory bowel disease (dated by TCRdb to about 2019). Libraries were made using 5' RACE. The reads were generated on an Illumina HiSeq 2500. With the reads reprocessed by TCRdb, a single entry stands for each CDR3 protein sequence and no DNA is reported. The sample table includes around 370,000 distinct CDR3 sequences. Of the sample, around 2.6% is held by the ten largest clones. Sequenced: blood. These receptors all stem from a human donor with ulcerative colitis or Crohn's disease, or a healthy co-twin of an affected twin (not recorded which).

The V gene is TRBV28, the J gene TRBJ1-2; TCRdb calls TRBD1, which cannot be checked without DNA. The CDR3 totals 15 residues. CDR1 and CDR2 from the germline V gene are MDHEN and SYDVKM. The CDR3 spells CASSPHGQANYGYTF.

The CDR3 loop reads CAWSVGSFQYF. This chain links TRBV30 with TRBJ2-4; there is no DNA to check the TCRdb D call of TRBD2. The length of the CDR3 is 11 residues. Germline values: CDR1 GTSNPN, CDR2 SVGIG (reference sequence).

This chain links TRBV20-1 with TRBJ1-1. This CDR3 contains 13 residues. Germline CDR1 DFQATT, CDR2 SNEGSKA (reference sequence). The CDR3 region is CSARRGPNTEAFF.

The CDR3 region is CASSLLGQSTYEQYF. V gene TRBV5-6 combines with J gene TRBJ2-7; as DNA is missing, the TRBD1 call by TCRdb cannot be tested. Per germline, CDR1 SGHDT and CDR2 YYEEEE. The CDR3 spans 15 residues.

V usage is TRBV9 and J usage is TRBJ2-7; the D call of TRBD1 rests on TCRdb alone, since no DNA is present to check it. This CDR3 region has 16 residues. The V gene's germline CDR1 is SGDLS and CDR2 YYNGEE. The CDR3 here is CASSVGVSGVAYEQYF.

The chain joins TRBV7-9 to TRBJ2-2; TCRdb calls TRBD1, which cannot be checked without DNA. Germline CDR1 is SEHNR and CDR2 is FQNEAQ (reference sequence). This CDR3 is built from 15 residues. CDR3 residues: CASSLLQGGTGELFF.

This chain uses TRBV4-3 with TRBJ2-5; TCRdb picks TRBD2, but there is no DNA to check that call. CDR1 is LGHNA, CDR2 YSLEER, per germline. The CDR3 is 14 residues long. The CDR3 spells CASSRLLEQETQYF.

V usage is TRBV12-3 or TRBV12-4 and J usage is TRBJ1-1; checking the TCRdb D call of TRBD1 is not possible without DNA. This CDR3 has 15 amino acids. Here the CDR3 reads CASSSGTQGHTEAFF.

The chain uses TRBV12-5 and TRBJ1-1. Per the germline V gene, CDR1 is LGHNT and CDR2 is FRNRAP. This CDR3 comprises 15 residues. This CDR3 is CASGLVEGRGTEAFF.

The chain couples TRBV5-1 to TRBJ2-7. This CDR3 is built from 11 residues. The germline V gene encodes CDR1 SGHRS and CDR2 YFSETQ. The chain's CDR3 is CASSLARELYF. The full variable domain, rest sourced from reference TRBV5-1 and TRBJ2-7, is KAGVTQTPRYLIKTRGQQVTLSCSPISGHRSVSWYQQTPGQGLQFLFEYFSETQRNKGNFPGRFSGRQFSNSRSEMNVSTLELGDSALYLCASSLARELYFGPGTRLTVT.

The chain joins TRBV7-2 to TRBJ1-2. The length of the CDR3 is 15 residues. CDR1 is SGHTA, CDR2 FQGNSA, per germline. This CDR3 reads CASSLGRGRAYGYTF.

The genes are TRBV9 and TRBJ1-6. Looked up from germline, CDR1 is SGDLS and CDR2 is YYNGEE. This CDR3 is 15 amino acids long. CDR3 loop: CASSVTGERNSPLHF.

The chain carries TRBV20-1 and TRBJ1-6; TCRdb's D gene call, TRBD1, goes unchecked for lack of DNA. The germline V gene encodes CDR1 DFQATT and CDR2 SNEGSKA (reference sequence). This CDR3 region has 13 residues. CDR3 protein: CSARESGISPLHF.

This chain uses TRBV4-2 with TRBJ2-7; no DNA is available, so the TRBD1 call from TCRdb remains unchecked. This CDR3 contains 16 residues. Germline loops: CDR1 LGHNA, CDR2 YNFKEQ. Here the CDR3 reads CASSQEVAGRSYEQYF.

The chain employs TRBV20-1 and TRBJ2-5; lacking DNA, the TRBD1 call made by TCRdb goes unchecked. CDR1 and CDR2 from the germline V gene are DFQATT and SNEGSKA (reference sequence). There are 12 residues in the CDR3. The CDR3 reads CSAWDSQETQYF.

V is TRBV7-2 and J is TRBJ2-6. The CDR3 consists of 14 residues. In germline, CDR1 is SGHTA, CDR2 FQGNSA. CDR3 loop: CASRVQGLANVLTF.

This chain's CDR3 is CASSFLAGGETQYF. This chain uses TRBV12-3 or TRBV12-4 with TRBJ2-5; TCRdb's D call, TRBD2, is unchecked because there is no DNA. This CDR3 region has 14 residues.

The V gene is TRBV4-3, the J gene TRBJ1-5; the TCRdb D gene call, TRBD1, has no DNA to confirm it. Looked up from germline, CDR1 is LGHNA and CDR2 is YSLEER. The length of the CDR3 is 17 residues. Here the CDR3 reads CASTSRADRVIDQPQHF.

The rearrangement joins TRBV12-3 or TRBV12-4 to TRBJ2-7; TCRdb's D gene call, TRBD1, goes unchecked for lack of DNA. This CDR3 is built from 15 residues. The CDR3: CASSSPGRATYEQYF.

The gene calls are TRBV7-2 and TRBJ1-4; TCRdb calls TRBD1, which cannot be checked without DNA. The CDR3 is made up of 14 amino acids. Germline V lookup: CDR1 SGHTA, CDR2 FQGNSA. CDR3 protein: CASSFRDTREKLFF. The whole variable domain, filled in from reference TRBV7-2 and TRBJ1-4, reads GAGVSQSPSNKVTEKGKDVELRCDPISGHTALYWYRQSLGQGLEFLIYFQGNSAPDKSGLPSDRFSAERTGGSVSTLTIQRTQQEDSAVYLCASSFRDTREKLFFGSGTQLSVL.

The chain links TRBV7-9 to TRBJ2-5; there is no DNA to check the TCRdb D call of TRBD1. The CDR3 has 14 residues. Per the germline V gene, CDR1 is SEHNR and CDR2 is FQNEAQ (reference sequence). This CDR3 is CASSPPEGEETQYF.

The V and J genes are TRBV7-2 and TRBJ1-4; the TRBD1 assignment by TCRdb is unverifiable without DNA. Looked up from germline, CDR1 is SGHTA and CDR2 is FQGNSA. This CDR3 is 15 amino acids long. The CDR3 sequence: CASSLSRAQGEKLFF.

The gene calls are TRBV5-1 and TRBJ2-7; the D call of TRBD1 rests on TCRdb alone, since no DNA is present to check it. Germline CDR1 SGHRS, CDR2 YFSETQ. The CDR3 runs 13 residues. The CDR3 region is CASSDAGGSEQYF.

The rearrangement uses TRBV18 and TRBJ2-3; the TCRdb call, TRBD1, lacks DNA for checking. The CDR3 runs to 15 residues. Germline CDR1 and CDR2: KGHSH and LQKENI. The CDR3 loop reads CASSPGTLGTDTQYF.